Shown below are 17 T cell receptor beta chains from a single sample sequenced in a study of shared clonotypes between healthy human individuals. This table comes from immunoSEQ multiplex PCR, and its TCRdb copy is limited to in-frame clones, with some not included. The sample holds approximately 1.1 million clones, 70% to 80% seen once. Sample: memory CD4+ T cells from PBMCs. As for subset: CD45RA-negative fraction. The receptors derive from a man in his late teens or twenties in good health. Some clones in this sample may be carry-over from other donors' samples.

This chain links TRBV7-8 with TRBJ2-1, with 9 bases identical to TRBD2. Per germline, CDR1 SGHVS and CDR2 FQNEAQ. CDR3 size: 15 residues. The V gene end was trimmed by 4 bases and the J gene end by 3 bases; junction bases not matched to a gene: 4. In DNA form, the CDR3 reads TGTGCCAGCAGCTCGACTAGCGGATTCTACAATGAGCAGTTCTTC. Protein product: CASSSTSGFYNEQFF.

The chain uses TRBV28 and TRBJ1-1; tentatively, D is TRBD1 (5 bases). The germline V and J ends were trimmed by 1 base and 4 bases, with 10 bases remaining between them. The CDR3 has 14 amino acids. Looked up from germline, CDR1 is MDHEN and CDR2 is SYDVKM. The CDR3 here is CASSLLQGTTEAFF. The CDR3, as DNA: TGTGCCAGCAGTTTATTGCAGGGTACCACTGAAGCTTTCTTT.

V gene TRBV28 combines with J gene TRBJ2-5; either TRBD1 or TRBD2 may fit D (6 bases each). V lost 8 bases to trimming and J lost 5 bases, with 15 bases between them. Per the germline V gene, CDR1 is MDHEN and CDR2 is SYDVKM. The CDR3 has 13 amino acids. DNA for the CDR3: TGTGCCAGCGGAGGGGGAGAAGGGGAGACCCAGTACTTC. Its translation: CASGGGEGETQYF.

The rearrangement joins TRBV28 to TRBJ1-2, with D possibly being TRBD1 (5 bases). The CDR3 length is 16 residues. Trimming stripped 5 bases from V and 2 bases from J, with 18 bases between. Germline V gene sequence: CDR1 MDHEN, CDR2 SYDVKM. CDR3 coding DNA: TGTGCCAGCAGTACTACCTGGGGGGTGGGGAACTATGGCTACACCTTC. Translated, it gives CASSTTWGVGNYGYTF.

This clone was observed once. This chain links TRBV30 with TRBJ2-2; possibly TRBD1 or TRBD2 for D (6 bases each). CDR1 is GTSNPN, CDR2 SVGIG, per germline (reference sequence). The CDR3 totals 15 residues. Trimming left V 1 base short and J 5 bases short, with 14 bases between. Written as DNA, the CDR3 is TGTGCCTGGAGTGAACCGGGGGCGGGAACCGGGGAGCTGTTTTTT. Protein: CAWSEPGAGTGELFF.

This rearrangement joins TRBV29-1 to TRBJ2-5, with unresolved D. V gave up 4 bases and J gave up 5 bases, with 14 bases separating them. The germline gives CDR1 SQVTM, CDR2 ANQGSEA. The CDR3 spans 13 residues. The CDR3, as DNA: TGCAGCGTTGGTACAGTCCCGTCCGAGACCCAGTACTTC. Translating gives CSVGTVPSETQYF.

This clone showed up just a few times. The chain uses TRBV2 and TRBJ1-1; possible D gene TRBD1, 6 bases. V was trimmed by 6 bases and J by 1 base, leaving 12 bases between them. The CDR3 loop spans 14 amino acids. From germline, CDR1 is SNHLY and CDR2 FYNNEI. In DNA, the CDR3 is TGTGCCAGCAGCCCGGACAGTTCGAACACTGAAGCTTTCTTT. Translation gives CASSPDSSNTEAFF.

The chain is built from TRBV5-1 and TRBJ2-7; D is perhaps TRBD2 (6 bases). Germline loops: CDR1 SGHRS, CDR2 YFSETQ. Trimming took off 0 bases at V and 7 bases at J, with 8 bases between the two ends. CDR3 size: 12 residues. The CDR3 reads CASSLAGGEQYF. CDR3 nucleotides: TGCGCCAGCAGCTTGGCTGGGGGGGAGCAGTACTTC.

The chain uses TRBV7-3 and TRBJ2-7; TRBD1 is a possible D gene (5 bases). V lost 1 base and J lost 6, with 13 bases in between. Germline V CDR1 and CDR2: SGHTA, FQGTGA. The CDR3 runs to 14 residues. The CDR3 here is CASSLMGQGSEQYF. The CDR3 DNA reads TGTGCCAGCAGCTTAATGGGGCAGGGAAGCGAGCAGTACTTC.

The V call is TRBV2, the J call TRBJ2-2, with D possibly matching TRBD1 (5 bases). This CDR3 comprises 14 residues. Trimming removed 6 bases at V and 4 bases at J, with 12 bases between. In germline, CDR1 is SNHLY, CDR2 FYNNEI. CDR3 sequence: CASRGLVRTGELFF. The DNA for the CDR3 is TGTGCCAGCAGGGGGCTGGTCCGCACCGGGGAGCTGTTTTTT.

This chain joins TRBV28 and TRBJ2-3; 15 nucleotides match TRBD2. CDR3 length equals 20 residues. CDR1 and CDR2 (germline): MDHEN, SYDVKM. V lost 2 bases and J lost 0; bases outside the gene matches: 9. CDR3 in DNA: TGTGCCAGCAGTTTAGTTGGGGGGACTAGCGGGAGGCTTAGCACAGATACGCAGTATTTT. It yields the protein CASSLVGGTSGRLSTDTQYF.

The V call is TRBV5-5, the J call TRBJ1-3; 9 bases are a match to TRBD1. V shed 3 bases and J 1 base; nucleotides not matched to a gene: 5. The germline V gene encodes CDR1 SGHKS and CDR2 YYEKEE (reference sequence). The CDR3 sequence is 16 residues long. The CDR3 coding sequence is TGTGCCAGCAGCTCAGGGACAGGGCGGTCTGGAAACACCATATATTTT. Its protein is CASSSGTGRSGNTIYF.

J is TRBJ2-3 and V is TRBV5-4; 7 bases agree with TRBD2. The CDR3 is made up of 16 amino acids. CDR1 and CDR2 (germline): SGHNT, YYREEE (reference sequence). Germline trimming cut 2 bases from V and 3 bases from J; bases unmatched to any gene: 9. DNA for the CDR3: TGTGCCAGCAGCTTAGCGGCGGGAGCTGGGACAGATACGCAGTATTTT. Protein product: CASSLAAGAGTDTQYF.

The sample holds one count of this clone. This chain links TRBV7-8 with TRBJ1-2, with D hard to call. The CDR3 is made up of 14 amino acids. Trimming shortened V by 10 bases and J by 0 bases, and 15 bases separated the two germline ends. CDR1 and CDR2 (germline): SGHVS, FQNEAQ. CDR3 sequence reads: CATTPGRSNYGYTF. CDR3 coding DNA: TGTGCCACCACCCCGGGCAGATCTAACTATGGCTACACCTTC.

The chain joins TRBV19 to TRBJ2-7; 9 bases fit TRBD1. The CDR3 is made up of 14 amino acids. Germline V CDR1 and CDR2: LNHDA, SQIVND (reference sequence). Trimming at V came to 4 bases and at J to 4 bases, leaving 5 bases not matched to a gene. DNA for the CDR3: TGTGCCAGTAGTAGAGGGACAGGGACGTACGAGCAGTACTTC. It codes for CASSRGTGTYEQYF. Supplemented by reference TRBV19 and TRBJ2-7, the full variable domain reads DGGITQSPKYLFRKEGQNVTLSCEQNLNHDAMYWYRQDPGQGLRLIYYSQIVNDFQKGDIAEGYSVSREKKESFPLTVTSAQKNPTAFYLCASSRGTGTYEQYFGPGTRLTVT.

In nucleotides, the CDR3 is TGTGCCAGCAGTGGCAGCCGGGACAGGGGGGCAGGGGGCAATCAGCCCCAGCATTTT. Translation gives CASSGSRDRGAGGNQPQHF. V and J are TRBV6-1 and TRBJ1-5; 11 bases line up with TRBD1. There are 19 residues in the CDR3. Germline V gene data show CDR1 as MNHNS and CDR2 as SASEGT. Trimming at V came to 4 bases and at J to 2 bases, leaving 13 bases not matched to a gene.

The chain uses TRBV6-1 and TRBJ2-2; D gene ambiguous. The CDR3 has 14 amino acids. Germline V gene sequence: CDR1 MNHNS, CDR2 SASEGT. Trimming shortened V by 6 bases and J by 3 bases, and 11 bases separated the two germline ends. CDR3 protein: CASSGRIDTGELFF. The CDR3 DNA sequence: TGTGCCAGCAGCGGCCGTATTGACACCGGGGAGCTGTTTTTT.